The rows below give T cell receptor beta chains drawn from one sample of a study of OX40 agonist ivuxolimab in advanced cancers. Profiling relied on immunoSEQ multiplex PCR, and the TCRdb table lists in-frame clones only, not all of them. The sample lists 8,500 to 11,000 clones; more than 60% were seen once. Sequenced here: CD4+ or CD8+ T cells sorted from blood, sampled in a trial of the OX40 agonist ivuxolimab. Receptor source: an adult with an advanced solid tumor such as melanoma, head and neck, liver or kidney cancer. CDR3s include the opening cysteine and the closing phenylalanine or tryptophan. D genes are given only for firm matches. Size is stated for part of the rows, as once, few or many counts, or as a class when the clone is expanded.

TRBJ2-7 TRBV27 - TRBD1 TGTGCCAGCAGTCCGACAGGGGGCTCCTACGAGCAGTACTTC CASSPTGGSYEQYF
TRBJ2-2 TRBV6-5 - - TGTGCCAGCGCAGGGGTAAACACCGGGGAGCTGTTTTTT CASAGVNTGELFF
TRBJ2-3 TRBV7-9 - - TGTGCCAGCAGCACAAGAGAAGACACAGTATATACGCAGTATTTT CASSTREDTVYTQYF
TRBJ2-2 TRBV6-5 - - TGTGCCAGCAGTCTCCAGGGGGGGGCCACCGGGGAGCTGTTTTTT CASSLQGGATGELFF
TRBJ2-3 TRBV4-1 - TRBD2 TGCGCCAGCAGCCAAGGAGGCACTAGCGGATCCACAGATACGCAGTATTTT CASSQGGTSGSTDTQYF
TRBJ1-5 TRBV7-9 - - TGTGCCAGCAGCTTAGAACTGGGAGGCAATCAGCCCCAGCATTTT CASSLELGGNQPQHF
TRBJ2-1 TRBV4-2 - - TGTGCCAGCAGCCAAGATAAGGAGCTCTACAATGAGCAGTTCTTC CASSQDKELYNEQFF
TRBJ2-5 TRBV28 - - TGTGCCGCCTCGGGCAGCTCAGAGACCCAGTACTTC CAASGSSETQYF
TRBJ2-2 TRBV2 - TRBD1 TGTGCCAGCAGTCGTACCGGGACAGAGAACACCGGGGAGCTGTTTTTT CASSRTGTENTGELFF
TRBJ2-4 TRBV6-1 few - TGTGCCAGCAGTTGGGCAAACATTCAGTACTTC CASSWANIQYF
TRBJ1-3 TRBV4-1 - - TGCGCCAGCAGCCAAGGGAACTTAGTCTCTGGAAACACCATATATTTT CASSQGNLVSGNTIYF
TRBJ2-3 TRBV27 once TRBD2 TGTGCCAGCAGTTCGGGACTAGCGGGAGGACCCACAGATACGCAGTATTTT CASSSGLAGGPTDTQYF